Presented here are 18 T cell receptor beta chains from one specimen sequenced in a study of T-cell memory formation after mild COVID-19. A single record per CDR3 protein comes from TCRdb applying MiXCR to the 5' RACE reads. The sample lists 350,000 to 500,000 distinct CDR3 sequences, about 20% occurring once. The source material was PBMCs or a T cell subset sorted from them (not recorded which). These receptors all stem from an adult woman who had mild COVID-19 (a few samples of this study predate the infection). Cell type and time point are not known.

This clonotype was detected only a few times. The CDR3 DNA is TGTGCCAGCAGCTTCTTTGGCCAAGAGACCCAGTACTTC. This encodes CASSFFGQETQYF. The chain couples TRBV7-9 to TRBJ2-5; D gene unclear. Germline CDR1 SEHNR, CDR2 FQNEAQ (reference sequence). Trimming took 3 bases from V and 1 from J, leaving 6 bases between them. This CDR3 contains 13 residues.

The CDR3 loop reads CASSQTSGFYNEQFF. For the CDR3, the DNA is TGTGCCAGCAGCCAAACTAGCGGGTTCTACAATGAGCAGTTCTTC. V and J are TRBV9 and TRBJ2-1; TRBD2 aligns across 9 bases. In germline, CDR1 is SGDLS, CDR2 YYNGEE. The CDR3 sequence is 15 residues long. V shed 4 bases and J 3 bases; nucleotides not matched to a gene: 5.

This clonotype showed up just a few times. The CDR3 region is CSAMERMPYGYTF. CDR3 DNA sequence: TGCAGTGCTATGGAGCGAATGCCTTATGGCTACACCTTC. The rearrangement joins TRBV20-1 to TRBJ1-2; D call uncertain. V gave up 4 bases and J gave up 5 bases, with 14 bases separating them. This CDR3 comprises 13 residues. Germline CDR1 reads DFQATT; CDR2 reads SNEGSKA (reference sequence).

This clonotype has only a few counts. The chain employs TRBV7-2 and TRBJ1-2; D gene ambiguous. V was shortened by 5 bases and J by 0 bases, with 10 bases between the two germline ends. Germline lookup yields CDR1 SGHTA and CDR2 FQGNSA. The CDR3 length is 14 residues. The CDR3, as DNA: TGTGCCAGCAGCCCGCGAGATACTAACTATGGCTACACCTTC. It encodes CASSPRDTNYGYTF.

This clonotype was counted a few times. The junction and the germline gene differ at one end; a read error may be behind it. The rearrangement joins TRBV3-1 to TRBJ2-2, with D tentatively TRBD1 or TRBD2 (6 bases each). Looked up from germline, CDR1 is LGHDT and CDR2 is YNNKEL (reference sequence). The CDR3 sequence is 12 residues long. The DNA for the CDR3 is TGTGGTGCTGGGGGGCCCACCGGGGAGCTGTTCTTT. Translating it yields CGAGGPTGELFF.

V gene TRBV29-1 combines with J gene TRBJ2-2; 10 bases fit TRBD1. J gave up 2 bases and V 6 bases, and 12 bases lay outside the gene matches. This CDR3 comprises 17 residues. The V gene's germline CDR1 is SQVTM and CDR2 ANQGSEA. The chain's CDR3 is CSVGRWGQGINTGELFF. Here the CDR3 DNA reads TGCAGCGTCGGCCGGTGGGGACAGGGGATTAACACCGGGGAGCTGTTTTTT.

CDR3 DNA: TGTGCCAGCAAGCTACAGGGGGGCCTTGAAGCTTTCTTT. Translating gives CASKLQGGLEAFF. The chain uses TRBV12-3 or TRBV12-4 and TRBJ1-1; 8 bases are a match to TRBD1. Germline trimming cut 7 bases from V and 7 bases from J; bases unmatched to any gene: 8. The CDR3 is made up of 13 amino acids.

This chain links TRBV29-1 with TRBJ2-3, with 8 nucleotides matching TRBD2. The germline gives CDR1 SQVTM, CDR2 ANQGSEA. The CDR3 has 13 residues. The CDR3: CIYRGGEKDTQYF. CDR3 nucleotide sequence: TGCATCTACCGGGGGGGCGAGAAAGATACGCAGTATTTT.

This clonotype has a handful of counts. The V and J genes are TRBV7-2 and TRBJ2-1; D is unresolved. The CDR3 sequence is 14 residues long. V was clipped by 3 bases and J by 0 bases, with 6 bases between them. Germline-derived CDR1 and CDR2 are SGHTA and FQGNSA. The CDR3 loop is CASSFLSSYNEQFF. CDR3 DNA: TGTGCCAGCAGCTTCCTTAGCTCCTACAATGAGCAGTTCTTC.

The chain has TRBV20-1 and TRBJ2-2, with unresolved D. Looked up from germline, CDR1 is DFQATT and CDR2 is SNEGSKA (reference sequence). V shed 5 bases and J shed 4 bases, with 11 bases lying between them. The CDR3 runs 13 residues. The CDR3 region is CSAQTRATGELFF. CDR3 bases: TGCAGTGCTCAAACAAGGGCCACCGGGGAGCTGTTTTTT.

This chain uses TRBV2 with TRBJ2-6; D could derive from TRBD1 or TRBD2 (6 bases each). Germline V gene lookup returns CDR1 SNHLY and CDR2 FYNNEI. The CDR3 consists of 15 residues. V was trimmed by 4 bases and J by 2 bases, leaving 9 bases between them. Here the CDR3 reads CASSGGATGANVLTF. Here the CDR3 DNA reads TGTGCCAGCAGTGGGGGGGCCACTGGGGCCAACGTCCTGACTTTC.

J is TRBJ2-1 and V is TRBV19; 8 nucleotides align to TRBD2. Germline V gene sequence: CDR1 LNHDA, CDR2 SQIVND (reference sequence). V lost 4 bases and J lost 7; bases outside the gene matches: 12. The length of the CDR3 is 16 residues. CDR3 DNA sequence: TGTGCCAGTAGTACTACGAGGGGACTAGTATTGAATGAGCAGTTCTTC. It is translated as CASSTTRGLVLNEQFF. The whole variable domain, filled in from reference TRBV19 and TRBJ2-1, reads DGGITQSPKYLFRKEGQNVTLSCEQNLNHDAMYWYRQDPGQGLRLIYYSQIVNDFQKGDIAEGYSVSREKKESFPLTVTSAQKNPTAFYLCASSTTRGLVLNEQFFGPGTRLTVL.

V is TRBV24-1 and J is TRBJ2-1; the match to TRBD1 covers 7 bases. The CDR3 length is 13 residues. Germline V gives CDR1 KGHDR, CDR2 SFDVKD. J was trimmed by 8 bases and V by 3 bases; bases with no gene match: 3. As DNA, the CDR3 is TGTGCCACCAGTGATCCGGGACAGCATGAGCAGTTCTTC. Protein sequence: CATSDPGQHEQFF.

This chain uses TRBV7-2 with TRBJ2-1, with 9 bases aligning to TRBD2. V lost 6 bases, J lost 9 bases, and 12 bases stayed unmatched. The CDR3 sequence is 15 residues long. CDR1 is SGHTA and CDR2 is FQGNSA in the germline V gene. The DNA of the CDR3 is TGTGCCAGCAGAACTATTAGGGGCGGGAGGGGTGAGCAGTTCTTC. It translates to CASRTIRGGRGEQFF.

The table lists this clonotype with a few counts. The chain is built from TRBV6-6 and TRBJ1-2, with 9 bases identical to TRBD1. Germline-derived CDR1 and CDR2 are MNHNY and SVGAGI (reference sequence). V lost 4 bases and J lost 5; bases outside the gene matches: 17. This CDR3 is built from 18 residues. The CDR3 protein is CASSWGQGPPTLGYGYTF. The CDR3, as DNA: TGTGCCAGCAGTTGGGGACAGGGTCCCCCGACCTTGGGATATGGCTACACCTTC.

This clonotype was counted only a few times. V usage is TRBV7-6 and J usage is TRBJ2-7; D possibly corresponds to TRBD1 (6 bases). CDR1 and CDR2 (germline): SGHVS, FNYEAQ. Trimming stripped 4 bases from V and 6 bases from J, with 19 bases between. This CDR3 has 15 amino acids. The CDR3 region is CASSSPAETGGEQYF. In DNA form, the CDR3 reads TGTGCCAGCAGCTCCCCCGCCGAGACAGGCGGCGAGCAGTACTTC.

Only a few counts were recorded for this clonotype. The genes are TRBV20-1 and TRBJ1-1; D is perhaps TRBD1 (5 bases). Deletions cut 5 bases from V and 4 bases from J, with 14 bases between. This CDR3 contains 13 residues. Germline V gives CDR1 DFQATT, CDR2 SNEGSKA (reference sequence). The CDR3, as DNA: TGCAGTGCTCTAGGGGCCTTGGGCACTGAAGCTTTCTTT. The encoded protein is CSALGALGTEAFF.

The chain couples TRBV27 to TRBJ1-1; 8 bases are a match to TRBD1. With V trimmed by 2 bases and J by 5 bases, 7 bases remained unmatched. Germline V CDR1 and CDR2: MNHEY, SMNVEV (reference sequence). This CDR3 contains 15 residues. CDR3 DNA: TGTGCCAGCAGTTTACGCGCAGGGGGCTGGACTGAAGCTTTCTTT. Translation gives CASSLRAGGWTEAFF.